This TCR beta chain was identified during a study of T-cell reconstitution after alpha-beta-depleted transplantation in children. Broader study findings: The origin of alpha-beta T cells about two months after transplant was reportedly several hundred expanded graft clones. It was newly produced T cells that mostly accounted for T-cell counts and diversity one year after transplant. Where some patients showed high TCRbeta diversity at day 60, it came from recipient T cells and thymic progenitors that had survived.

Preparation of the TCRbeta library used unique molecular identifiers. TCRdb re-called the PCR reads through MiXCR, storing one row per CDR3 protein. The table has approximately 800,000 distinct CDR3 sequences, roughly 15% seen once. This clonotype was recorded at least ten times. Its antigen is unknown. This sequence originates from a male patient between 10 and 17 years old who had a stem cell transplant for acute lymphoblastic leukemia, so the T cells may come from the graft donor. The input for sequencing was PBMCs, mostly from graft donor cells, taken 360 days after TCRalphabeta/CD19-depleted stem cell transplant.

CDR3 in amino acids: CASSLEDTQYF. CDR3 in DNA: TGCGCCAGCAGCTTGGAAGATACGCAGTATTTT. The chain employs TRBV5-1 and TRBJ2-3; unclear D gene. Trimming cost V 0 bases and J 5 bases, with 1 base left between them. The germline CDR1 and CDR2 sequences are SGHRS and YFSETQ. The CDR3 spans 11 residues.